This T cell receptor beta chain emerged from a study of blood T cell repertoires in COVID-19. The method was immunoSEQ multiplex PCR; TCRdb's version includes in-frame clones alone and lacks a portion of them. The repertoire holds under 500,000 clones, with around 89% as singletons. This clone has only one observation. The CDR3 consists of 11 residues. Germline V gene data show CDR1 as SQVTM and CDR2 as ANQGSEA. Trimming stripped 5 bases from V and 8 bases from J, with 12 bases between. The source material was peripheral blood. This TCR was sampled from a woman in her twenties or thirties with acute or convalescent COVID-19. The V and J genes are TRBV29-1 and TRBJ1-1; D uncertain. The CDR3 region is CSVSGSEEAFF. DNA of the CDR3: TGCAGCGTTTCGGGTTCGGAAGAAGCTTTCTTT.